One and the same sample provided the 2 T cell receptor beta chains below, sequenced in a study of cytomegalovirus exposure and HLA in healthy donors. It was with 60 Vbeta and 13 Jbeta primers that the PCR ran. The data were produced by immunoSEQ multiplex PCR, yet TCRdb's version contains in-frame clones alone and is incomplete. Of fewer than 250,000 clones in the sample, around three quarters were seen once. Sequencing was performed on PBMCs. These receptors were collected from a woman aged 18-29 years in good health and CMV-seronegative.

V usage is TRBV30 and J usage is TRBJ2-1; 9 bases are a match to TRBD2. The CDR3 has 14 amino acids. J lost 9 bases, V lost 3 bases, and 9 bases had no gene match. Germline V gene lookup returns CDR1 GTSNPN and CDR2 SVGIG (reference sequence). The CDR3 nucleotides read TGTGCCTGGAGCGGTATAGCGGGAGATACTGAGCAGTTCTTC. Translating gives CAWSGIAGDTEQFF.

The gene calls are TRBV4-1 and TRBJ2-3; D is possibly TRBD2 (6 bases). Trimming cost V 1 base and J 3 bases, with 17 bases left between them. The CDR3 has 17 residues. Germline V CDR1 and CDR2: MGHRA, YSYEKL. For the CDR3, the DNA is TGCGCCAGCAGCCAAGCCCGACCAGTAGCGGAAACAGATACGCAGTATTTT. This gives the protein CASSQARPVAETDTQYF.